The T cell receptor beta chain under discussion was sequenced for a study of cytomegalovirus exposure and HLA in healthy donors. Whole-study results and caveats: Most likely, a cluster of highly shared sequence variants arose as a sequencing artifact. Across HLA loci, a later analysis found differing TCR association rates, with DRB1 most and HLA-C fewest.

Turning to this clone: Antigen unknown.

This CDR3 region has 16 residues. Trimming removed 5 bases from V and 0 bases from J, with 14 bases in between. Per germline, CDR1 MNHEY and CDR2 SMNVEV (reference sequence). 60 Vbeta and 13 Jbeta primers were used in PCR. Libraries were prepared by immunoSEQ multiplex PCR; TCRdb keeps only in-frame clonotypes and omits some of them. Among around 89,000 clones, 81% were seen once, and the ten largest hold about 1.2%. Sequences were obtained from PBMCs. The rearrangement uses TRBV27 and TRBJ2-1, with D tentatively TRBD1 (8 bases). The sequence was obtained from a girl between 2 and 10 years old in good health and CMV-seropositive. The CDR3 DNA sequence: TGTGCCAGCAGTGTAACAGGGGGGGCCTCCTACAATGAGCAGTTCTTC. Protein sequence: CASSVTGGASYNEQFF.